The source of this T cell receptor (beta chain) is a study of Graves' ophthalmopathy and Graves' hyperthyroidism. Study-level results: Clonotypes were expanded in thyroid at above 0.001 frequency, and most also appeared in blood. A 13-signature model separated ophthalmopathy from stable hyperthyroidism, 85% to 90% sensitivity, 81.08% specificity.

It was on clinical symptoms, serum thyroxine, TRAb, thyroid ultrasound and orbital computed tomography that diagnosis relied. This clonotype was observed many times. The antigen is unknown. Amplification targeted the TCR beta CDR3 regions, with RNA transcripts as the source material. The library came from an HTBI-primed first-round RT-PCR and a second-round multiplex PCR. TCRdb reprocessed the multiplex PCR reads with MiXCR, giving one entry per CDR3 protein. In the table there are about 550,000 distinct CDR3 sequences, just under 40% of which are singletons. This clonotype originated in an adult man with Graves' hyperthyroidism. Sequenced material: peripheral blood or thyroid tissue (not recorded which).

The CDR3 DNA follows: TGTGCCAGCAGCTTGGCACCGACAGGGGGGAATTCACCCCTCCACTTT. It encodes CASSLAPTGGNSPLHF. This sequence joins TRBV5-5 and TRBJ1-6; 9 bases line up with TRBD1. This CDR3 is built from 16 residues. Germline V gives CDR1 SGHKS, CDR2 YYEKEE (reference sequence). V dropped 0 bases and J dropped 7; count of bases not matched to a gene: 5. The full variable domain, rest sourced from reference TRBV5-5 and TRBJ1-6, is DAGVTQSPTHLIKTRGQQVTLRCSPISGHKSVSWYQQVLGQGPQFIFQYYEKEERGRGNFPDRFSARQFPNYSSELNVNALLLGDSALYLCASSLAPTGGNSPLHFGNGTRLTVT.